This entry is about one TCR beta chain. V lost 4 bases to trimming and J lost 4 bases; unmatched junction nucleotides: 24. Germline loops: CDR1 SGHDN, CDR2 FVKESK. The CDR3 extends over 22 amino acids. This record belongs to a study of blood T cell repertoires in COVID-19. Produced via immunoSEQ multiplex PCR; TCRdb's table is partial and in-frame only. The table shows approximately 250,000 clones, with about 87% occurring only once. Clinical histories supplied by participants themselves formed the basis of cohort assignment. The clonotype comes from a woman in her twenties or thirties with acute COVID-19. The chain joins TRBV14 to TRBJ2-1; 11 bases align to TRBD2. The sequencing input was PBMCs or T cells enriched from blood (not recorded which). The CDR3 loop is CASSLEGPGVIVAGGRYNEQFF. DNA for the CDR3: TGTGCCAGCAGCCTAGAAGGGCCCGGGGTCATCGTAGCGGGAGGGCGATACAATGAGCAGTTCTTC.